One sample yielded the 4 T cell receptor beta chains listed below, sequenced in a study of spatial heterogeneity in lung cancer. Time point specified: sample taken at primary tumor resection. The input material, whole RNA from tumor, nontumor lung or frozen PBMC, was sequenced unsorted. TCRdb itself ran the 5' RACE reads through MiXCR, one entry per CDR3 protein. The sample yields around 10,000 distinct CDR3 sequences, 3% to 5% seen once. Sequencing used normal lung tissue next to the tumor, obtained at surgery. Source of these receptors: a male donor with early-stage non-small cell lung cancer.

V and J are TRBV24-1 and TRBJ1-4; D gene uncertain. CDR1 and CDR2 (germline): KGHDR, SFDVKD. The CDR3 totals 9 residues. The CDR3 coding sequence is TGTGCAACTAATGAAAAACTGTTTTTT. This encodes CATNEKLFF.

This clonotype was detected ten times or more. This rearrangement joins TRBV3-1 to TRBJ1-5; D may be TRBD1 (5 bases). Per germline, CDR1 LGHDT and CDR2 YNNKEL (reference sequence). V lost 2 bases and J lost 5, with 10 bases in between. This CDR3 has 14 residues. CDR3 sequence: CASSQQVGDQPQHF. In DNA, the CDR3 is TGTGCCAGCAGCCAACAGGTGGGGGATCAGCCCCAGCATTTT.

This clonotype is medium-sized by share. This chain uses TRBV7-2 with TRBJ1-1; D unclear. Looked up from germline, CDR1 is SGHTA and CDR2 is FQGNSA. The V end lost 1 base, the J end lost 4 bases, and 13 bases lay between the germline ends. The CDR3 is 15 amino acids. The CDR3 reads CASSLVAGVGTEAFF. Written as DNA, the CDR3 is TGTGCCAGCAGCTTAGTAGCCGGGGTGGGCACTGAAGCTTTCTTT.

This clonotype was picked up many times. The chain carries TRBV7-8 and TRBJ2-1, with TRBD2 identical over 7 bases. The V gene's germline CDR1 is SGHVS and CDR2 FQNEAQ. Trimming removed 1 base from V and 1 base from J; junction bases left unmatched: 7. This CDR3 is 17 amino acids long. CDR3 amino acids: CASSLVAGVSSYNEQFF. In nucleotides, the CDR3 is TGTGCCAGCAGCTTAGTTGCGGGAGTTTCATCCTACAATGAGCAGTTCTTC. Complete variable domain (other parts from reference TRBV7-8 and TRBJ2-1): GAGVSQSPRYKVAKRGQDVALRCDPISGHVSLFWYQQALGQGPEFLTYFQNEAQLDKSGLPSDRFFAERPEGSVSTLKIQRTQQEDSAVYLCASSLVAGVSSYNEQFFGPGTRLTVL.